This is a list of T cell receptor beta chains from one sample in a study of CD8+ T cells in alopecia areata. Some clones are missing from TCRdb's copy, which holds only in-frame ones; the method was immunoSEQ multiplex PCR. The data show over 150,000 clones, with more than 60% seen just once and 1.7% held by the top ten. The input for sequencing was CD4+ T cells sorted from blood, taken at week 0. These receptors were obtained from a human donor with alopecia areata. The CDR3 runs from the conserved cysteine through the conserved F or W. Fields, in order: CDR3 DNA, CDR3 protein, clone size, D gene, J gene, V gene. The D gene is left open where the match is weak. Expanded clones are given a class, and other clones once, few, many or no size at all.

DNA: TGTGCCTGGAGGGGCCCCGTTAACACTGAAGCTTTCTTT; CDR3: CAWRGPVNTEAFF; size: NA; D: NA; J: TRBJ1-1; V: TRBV30
DNA: TGCAGCGCCGGACAGGGGAACTATGGCTACACCTTC; CDR3: CSAGQGNYGYTF; size: NA; D: TRBD1; J: TRBJ1-2; V: TRBV29-1
DNA: TGTGCCAGCAAATGGCAGGACGAGACCCAGTACTTC; CDR3: CASKWQDETQYF; size: NA; D: NA; J: TRBJ2-5; V: TRBV2
DNA: TGCGCCAGCAGCCAATCCGGGGTGTATCTCCAAGAGACCCAGTACTTC; CDR3: CASSQSGVYLQETQYF; size: NA; D: NA; J: TRBJ2-5; V: TRBV4-3
DNA: TGTGCCAGCAGCTCGCAGACAGGGGGGGGTTCACCCCTCCACTTT; CDR3: CASSSQTGGGSPLHF; size: few; D: TRBD1; J: TRBJ1-6; V: TRBV9
DNA: TGTGCCAGCAGTTTACGTGGAAACTATGGCTACACCTTC; CDR3: CASSLRGNYGYTF; size: NA; D: NA; J: TRBJ1-2; V: TRBV28
DNA: TGCAGCTTGGGGACTAGCCTCGGCAATGAGCAGTTCTTC; CDR3: CSLGTSLGNEQFF; size: NA; D: TRBD2; J: TRBJ2-1; V: TRBV29-1
DNA: TGTGCCAGCAGCACGGACCTACAAGAGACCCAGTACTTC; CDR3: CASSTDLQETQYF; size: few; D: NA; J: TRBJ2-5; V: TRBV5-6
DNA: TGTGCCAGCAGCTTAACTCGCGGGGGGACTCTTATCACAGATACGCAGTATTTT; CDR3: CASSLTRGGTLITDTQYF; size: NA; D: TRBD2; J: TRBJ2-3; V: TRBV7-3
DNA: TGTGCCAGTAGTATAGCCGACAGGGTAGGTAATCAGCCCCAGCATTTT; CDR3: CASSIADRVGNQPQHF; size: few; D: TRBD1; J: TRBJ1-5; V: TRBV19
DNA: TGTGCCAGCAGCCCGAGTTGGTTATCTGGGGCCAACGTCCTGACTTTC; CDR3: CASSPSWLSGANVLTF; size: NA; D: NA; J: TRBJ2-6; V: TRBV7-2
DNA: TGTGCCAGCAGTCAAGGGACTGAAGCTTTCTTT; CDR3: CASSQGTEAFF; size: few; D: NA; J: TRBJ1-1; V: TRBV28
DNA: TGTGCTAGTGGTTTCCCAGATACGCAGTATTTT; CDR3: CASGFPDTQYF; size: NA; D: NA; J: TRBJ2-3; V: TRBV12-5
DNA: TGCGCCAGCAGTCAATTTACGGTAAACTATGGCTACACCTTC; CDR3: CASSQFTVNYGYTF; size: NA; D: NA; J: TRBJ1-2; V: TRBV23-1
DNA: TGTGCCAGCAAAGTCGGGACTAACGGCAATGAGCAGTTCTTC; CDR3: CASKVGTNGNEQFF; size: NA; D: TRBD2; J: TRBJ2-1; V: TRBV6-1
DNA: TGTGCCAGCTCACCCGGGCAGGGTAGTTATGGCTACACCTTC; CDR3: CASSPGQGSYGYTF; size: NA; D: NA; J: TRBJ1-2; V: TRBV18
DNA: TGTGCCAGCAGTGACCGGGCCCCCGGGGAGCTGTTTTTT; CDR3: CASSDRAPGELFF; size: NA; D: NA; J: TRBJ2-2; V: TRBV25-1
DNA: TGCAGCGTTGGTGAGAACCTCTACGAGCAGTACTTC; CDR3: CSVGENLYEQYF; size: few; D: NA; J: TRBJ2-7; V: TRBV29-1
DNA: TGTGCCAGCAGCGTAGAGGGCAGAACGAACACTGAAGCTTTCTTT; CDR3: CASSVEGRTNTEAFF; size: NA; D: NA; J: TRBJ1-1; V: TRBV9
DNA: TGTGCCAGCAGTTACTTCCTGGGGGCCGCTGAAGCTTTCTTT; CDR3: CASSYFLGAAEAFF; size: NA; D: NA; J: TRBJ1-1; V: TRBV6-5
DNA: TGTGCCAGCAGCAACCCAGCGGGACTTGCAGATACGCAGTATTTT; CDR3: CASSNPAGLADTQYF; size: many; D: TRBD2; J: TRBJ2-3; V: TRBV7-9
DNA: TGTGCCAGCAGCTTAAATTTGGCGGGGTCCGCCTACGAGCAGTACTTC; CDR3: CASSLNLAGSAYEQYF; size: NA; D: NA; J: TRBJ2-7; V: TRBV7-2
DNA: TGTGCCAGCAGTTTGACGTCGGTCGGGGTCGGTAACTATGGCTACACCTTC; CDR3: CASSLTSVGVGNYGYTF; size: NA; D: NA; J: TRBJ1-2; V: TRBV27
DNA: TGTGCCAGCAGAGGGAGGGGACGGGACGAGCAGTACTTC; CDR3: CASRGRGRDEQYF; size: NA; D: TRBD2; J: TRBJ2-7; V: TRBV6-6
DNA: TGCAGCGTTGGGTCGAAAGGGACCTACGAGCAGTACTTC; CDR3: CSVGSKGTYEQYF; size: NA; D: NA; J: TRBJ2-7; V: TRBV29-1
DNA: TGTGCCAGCAGCCCAGGGACAGCGCATAACTATGGCTACACCTTC; CDR3: CASSPGTAHNYGYTF; size: few; D: TRBD1; J: TRBJ1-2; V: TRBV7-2
DNA: TGTGCCAGCAGCTATGGTGGAACTGAAGCTTTCTTT; CDR3: CASSYGGTEAFF; size: NA; D: NA; J: TRBJ1-1; V: TRBV9
DNA: TGTGCCACCGGAGTACAGAGTTCGAATTCACCCCTCCACTTT; CDR3: CATGVQSSNSPLHF; size: NA; D: NA; J: TRBJ1-6; V: TRBV6-6
DNA: TGCAGCGTAGGACTGACCTTATCTGGAAACACCATATATTTT; CDR3: CSVGLTLSGNTIYF; size: NA; D: NA; J: TRBJ1-3; V: TRBV29-1